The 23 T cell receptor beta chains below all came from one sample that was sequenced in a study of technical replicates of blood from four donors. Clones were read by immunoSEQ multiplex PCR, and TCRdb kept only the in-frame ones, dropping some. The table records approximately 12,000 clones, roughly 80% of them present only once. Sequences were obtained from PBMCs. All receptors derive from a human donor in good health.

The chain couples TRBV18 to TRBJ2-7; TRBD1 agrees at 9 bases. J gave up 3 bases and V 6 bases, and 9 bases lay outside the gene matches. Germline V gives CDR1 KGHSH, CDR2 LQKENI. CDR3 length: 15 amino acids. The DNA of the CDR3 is TGTGCCAGCTCTCCTGCCGGGACAGGGATCTACGAGCAGTACTTC. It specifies CASSPAGTGIYEQYF. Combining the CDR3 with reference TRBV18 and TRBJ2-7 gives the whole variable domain NAGVMQNPRHLVRRRGQEARLRCSPMKGHSHVYWYRQLPEEGLKFMVYLQKENIIDESGMPKERFSAEFPKEGPSILRIQQVVRGDSAAYFCASSPAGTGIYEQYFGPGTRLTVT.

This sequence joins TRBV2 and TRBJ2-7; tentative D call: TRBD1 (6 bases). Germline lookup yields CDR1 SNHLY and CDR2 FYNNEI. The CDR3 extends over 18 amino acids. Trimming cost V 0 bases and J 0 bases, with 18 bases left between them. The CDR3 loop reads CASSEALLWPQGSYEQYF. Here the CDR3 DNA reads TGTGCCAGCAGTGAAGCGCTTTTGTGGCCACAGGGCTCCTACGAGCAGTACTTC.

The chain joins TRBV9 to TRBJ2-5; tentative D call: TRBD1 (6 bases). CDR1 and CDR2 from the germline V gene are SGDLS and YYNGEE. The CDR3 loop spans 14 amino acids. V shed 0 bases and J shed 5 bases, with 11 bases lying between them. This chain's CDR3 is CASSVETGFETQYF. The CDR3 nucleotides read TGTGCCAGCAGCGTAGAAACAGGGTTTGAGACCCAGTACTTC. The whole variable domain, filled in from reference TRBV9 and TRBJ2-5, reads DSGVTQTPKHLITATGQRVTLRCSPRSGDLSVYWYQQSLDQGLQFLIQYYNGEERAKGNILERFSAQQFPDLHSELNLSSLELGDSALYFCASSVETGFETQYFGPGTRLLVL.

The CDR3 spells CASGLGNTGELFF. CDR3 nucleotides: TGTGCCAGCGGACTTGGCAACACCGGGGAGCTGTTTTTT. The gene calls are TRBV5-4 and TRBJ2-2; perhaps TRBD2 as D (5 bases). Looked up from germline, CDR1 is SGHNT and CDR2 is YYREEE (reference sequence). This CDR3 is 13 amino acids long. Trimming pared 7 bases from V and 2 bases from J, leaving 9 bases between.

The CDR3 region is CASSLVTSGASYEQYF. Written as DNA, the CDR3 is TGTGCCAGCAGCTTAGTGACTAGCGGGGCCTCCTACGAGCAGTACTTC. The chain has TRBV7-8 and TRBJ2-7, with TRBD2 matching 11 bases. CDR3 length: 16 residues. The junction had 2 bases not matched to a gene; V was cut back by 1 base and J by 0 bases. In germline, CDR1 is SGHVS, CDR2 FQNEAQ.

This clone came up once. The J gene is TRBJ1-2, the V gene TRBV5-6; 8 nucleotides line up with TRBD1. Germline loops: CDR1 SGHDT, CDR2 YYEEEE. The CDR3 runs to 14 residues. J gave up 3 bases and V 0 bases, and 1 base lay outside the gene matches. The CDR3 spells CASSLATGDYGYTF. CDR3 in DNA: TGTGCCAGCAGCTTGGCGACAGGGGACTATGGCTACACCTTC.

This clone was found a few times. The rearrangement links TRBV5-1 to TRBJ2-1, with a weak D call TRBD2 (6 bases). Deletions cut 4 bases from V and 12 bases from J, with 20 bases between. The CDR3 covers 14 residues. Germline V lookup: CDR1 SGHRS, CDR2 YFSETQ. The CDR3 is CASSGGYSGEGQFF. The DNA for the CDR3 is TGCGCCAGCAGCGGGGGATATAGCGGCGAGGGGCAGTTCTTC.

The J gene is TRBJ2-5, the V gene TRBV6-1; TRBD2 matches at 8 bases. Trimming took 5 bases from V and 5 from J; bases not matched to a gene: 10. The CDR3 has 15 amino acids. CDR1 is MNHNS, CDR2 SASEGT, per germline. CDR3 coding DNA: TGTGCCAGCAGTAAACTTGCGGGAGGAGGCGAGACCCAGTACTTC. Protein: CASSKLAGGGETQYF.

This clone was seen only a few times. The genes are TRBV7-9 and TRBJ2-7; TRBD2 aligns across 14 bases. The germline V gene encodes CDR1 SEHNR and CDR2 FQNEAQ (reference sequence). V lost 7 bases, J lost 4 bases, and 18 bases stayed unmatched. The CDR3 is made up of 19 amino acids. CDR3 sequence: CASIPPRRGLAGEEYEQYF. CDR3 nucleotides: TGTGCCAGCATCCCTCCTCGGCGGGGACTAGCGGGAGAAGAATACGAGCAGTACTTC.

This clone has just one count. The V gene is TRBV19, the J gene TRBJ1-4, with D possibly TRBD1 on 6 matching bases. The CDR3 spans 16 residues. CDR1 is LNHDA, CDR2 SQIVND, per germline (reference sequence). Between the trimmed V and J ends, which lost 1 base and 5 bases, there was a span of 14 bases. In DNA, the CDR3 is TGTGCCAGTAGTATAGGGAGCCCCGGGACAAATGAAAAACTGTTTTTT. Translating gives CASSIGSPGTNEKLFF.

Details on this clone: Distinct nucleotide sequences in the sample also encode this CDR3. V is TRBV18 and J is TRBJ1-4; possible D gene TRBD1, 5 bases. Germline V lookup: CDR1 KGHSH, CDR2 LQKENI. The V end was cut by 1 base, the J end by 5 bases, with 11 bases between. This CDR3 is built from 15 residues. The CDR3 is CASSPLQGRNEKLFF. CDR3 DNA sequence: TGTGCCAGCTCACCACTCCAGGGCCGAAATGAAAAACTGTTTTTT.

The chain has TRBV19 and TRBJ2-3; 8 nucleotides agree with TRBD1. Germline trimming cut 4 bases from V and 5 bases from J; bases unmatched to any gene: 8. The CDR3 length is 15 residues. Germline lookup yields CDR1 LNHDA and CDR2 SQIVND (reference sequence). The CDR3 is CASSNAGGTGDTQYF. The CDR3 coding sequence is TGTGCCAGTAGTAATGCAGGGGGCACGGGAGATACGCAGTATTTT.

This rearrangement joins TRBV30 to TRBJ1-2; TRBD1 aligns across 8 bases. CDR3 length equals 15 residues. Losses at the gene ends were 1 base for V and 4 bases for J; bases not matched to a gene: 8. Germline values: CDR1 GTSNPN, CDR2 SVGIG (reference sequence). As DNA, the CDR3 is TGTGCCTGGAGTGACTGGACAGGGTATAGCTATGGCTACACCTTC. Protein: CAWSDWTGYSYGYTF. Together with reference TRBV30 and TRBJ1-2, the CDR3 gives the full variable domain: SQTIHQWPATLVQPVGSPLSLECTVEGTSNPNLYWYRQAAGRGLQLLFYSVGIGQISSEVPQNLSASRPQDRQFILSSKKLLLSDSGFYLCAWSDWTGYSYGYTFGSGTRLTVV.

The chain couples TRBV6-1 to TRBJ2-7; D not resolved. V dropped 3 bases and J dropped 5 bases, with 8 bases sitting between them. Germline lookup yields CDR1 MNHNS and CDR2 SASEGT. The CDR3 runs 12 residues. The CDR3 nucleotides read TGTGCCAGCAGTGACAGACACCACGAGCAGTACTTC. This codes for CASSDRHHEQYF.

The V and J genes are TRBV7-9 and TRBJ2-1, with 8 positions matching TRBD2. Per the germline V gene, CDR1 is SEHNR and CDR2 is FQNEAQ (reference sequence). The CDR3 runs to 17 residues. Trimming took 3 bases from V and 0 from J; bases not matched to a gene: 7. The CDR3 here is CASSFPLSGSSYNEQFF. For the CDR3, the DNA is TGTGCCAGCAGCTTTCCTCTGAGCGGGAGCTCCTACAATGAGCAGTTCTTC.

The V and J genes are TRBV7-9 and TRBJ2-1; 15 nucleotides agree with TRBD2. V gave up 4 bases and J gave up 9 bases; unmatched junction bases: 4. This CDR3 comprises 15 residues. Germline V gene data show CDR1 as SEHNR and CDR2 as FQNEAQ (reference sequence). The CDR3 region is CASSSGLAGGTEQFF. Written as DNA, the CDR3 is TGTGCCAGCAGCTCTGGACTAGCGGGAGGGACTGAGCAGTTCTTC. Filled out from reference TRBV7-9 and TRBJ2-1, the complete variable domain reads DTGVSQNPRHKITKRGQNVTFRCDPISEHNRLYWYRQTLGQGPEFLTYFQNEAQLEKSRLLSDRFSAERPKGSFSTLEIQRTEQGDSAMYLCASSSGLAGGTEQFFGPGTRLTVL.

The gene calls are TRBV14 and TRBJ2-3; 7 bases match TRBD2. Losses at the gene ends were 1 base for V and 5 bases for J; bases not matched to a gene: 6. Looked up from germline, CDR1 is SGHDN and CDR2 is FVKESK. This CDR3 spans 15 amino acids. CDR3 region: CASSQVAGVGDTQYF. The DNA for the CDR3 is TGTGCCAGCAGCCAAGTGGCGGGAGTTGGAGATACGCAGTATTTT. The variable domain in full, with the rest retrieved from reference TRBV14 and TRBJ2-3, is EAGVTQFPSHSVIEKGQTVTLRCDPISGHDNLYWYRRVMGKEIKFLLHFVKESKQDESGMPNNRFLAERTGGTYSTLKVQPAELEDSGVYFCASSQVAGVGDTQYFGPGTRLTVL.

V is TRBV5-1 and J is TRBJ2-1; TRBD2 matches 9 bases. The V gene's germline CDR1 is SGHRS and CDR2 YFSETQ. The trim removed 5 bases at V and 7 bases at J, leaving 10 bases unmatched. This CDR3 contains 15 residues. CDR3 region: CASSNGGRALNEQFF. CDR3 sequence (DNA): TGCGCCAGCAGTAACGGCGGGAGGGCTTTGAATGAGCAGTTCTTC.

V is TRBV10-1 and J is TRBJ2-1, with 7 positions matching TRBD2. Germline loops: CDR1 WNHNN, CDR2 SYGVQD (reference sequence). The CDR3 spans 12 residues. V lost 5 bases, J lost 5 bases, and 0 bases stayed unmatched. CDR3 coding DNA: TGCGCCAGCAGTAGCGGGAACAATGAGCAGTTCTTC. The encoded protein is CASSSGNNEQFF.

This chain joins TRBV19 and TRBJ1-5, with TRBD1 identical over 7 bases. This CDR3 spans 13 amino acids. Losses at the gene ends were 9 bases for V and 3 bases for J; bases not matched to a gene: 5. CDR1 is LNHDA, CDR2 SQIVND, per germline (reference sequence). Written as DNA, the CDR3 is TGTGCCAGCCTCGGGACAGTCAATCAGCCCCAGCATTTT. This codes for CASLGTVNQPQHF.

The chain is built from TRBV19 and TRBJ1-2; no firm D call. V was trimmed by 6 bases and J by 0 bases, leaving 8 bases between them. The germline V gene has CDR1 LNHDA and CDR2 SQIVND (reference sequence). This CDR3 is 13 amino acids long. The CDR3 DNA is TGTGCCAGTAGCCTTACAACTAACTATGGCTACACCTTC. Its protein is CASSLTTNYGYTF.

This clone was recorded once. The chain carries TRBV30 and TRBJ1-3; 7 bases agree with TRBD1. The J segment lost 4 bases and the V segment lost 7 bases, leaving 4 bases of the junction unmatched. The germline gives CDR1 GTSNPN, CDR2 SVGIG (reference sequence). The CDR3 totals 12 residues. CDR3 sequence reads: CALTGNGNTIYF. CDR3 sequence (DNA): TGTGCCTTGACAGGGAACGGAAACACCATATATTTT.

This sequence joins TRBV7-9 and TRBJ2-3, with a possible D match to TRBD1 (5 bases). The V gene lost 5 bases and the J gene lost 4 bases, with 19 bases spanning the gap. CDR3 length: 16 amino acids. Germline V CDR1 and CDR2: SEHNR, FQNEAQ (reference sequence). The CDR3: CASSTTAWVISDTQYF. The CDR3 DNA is TGTGCCAGCAGCACGACAGCGTGGGTTATATCAGATACGCAGTATTTT. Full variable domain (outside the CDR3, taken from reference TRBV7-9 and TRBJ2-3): DTGVSQNPRHKITKRGQNVTFRCDPISEHNRLYWYRQTLGQGPEFLTYFQNEAQLEKSRLLSDRFSAERPKGSFSTLEIQRTEQGDSAMYLCASSTTAWVISDTQYFGPGTRLTVL.